This TCR beta chain was profiled in a study of T cell responses to AZD1222 COVID-19 vaccine. Regarding the study as a whole: Within unmutated variant regions lay the reported targets of nearly half of spike-specific TCRs. It should be noted that donors were predominantly white British and more often female, and clonal diversity was possibly underestimated.

V was clipped by 5 bases and J by 5 bases, with 18 bases between them. The CDR3 loop spans 16 amino acids. Germline V gives CDR1 SGHTA, CDR2 FQGNSA. TCRdb's copy holds only in-frame clones and misses some; the assay was immunoSEQ multiplex PCR. The profile covers more than 85,000 clones, with 70% to 90% appearing a single time and 2% to 3% taken by the ten largest. Turning to this clone: What it binds is not known.

This receptor was identified in an adult in good health. The V call is TRBV7-2, the J call TRBJ2-2; no reliable D call. The material sequenced was peripheral blood, taken on day 0 of AZD1222 vaccination. CDR3 bases: TGTGCCAGCAGCCTTACTCTAGATGTGTTAACCGGGGAGCTGTTTTTT. This sequence encodes CASSLTLDVLTGELFF.